This T cell receptor beta chain was found in a study of T cell responses to AZD1222 COVID-19 vaccine. The data were produced by immunoSEQ multiplex PCR, yet TCRdb's version contains in-frame clones alone and is incomplete. The sample lists about 140,000 clones; under 90% were seen once. The CDR3 has 14 residues. V was cut by 7 bases and J by 2 bases, with 15 bases left in between. The V gene's germline CDR1 is MDHEN and CDR2 SYDVKM. This clonotype was sampled from an adult who received the AZD1222 COVID-19 vaccine. The V gene is TRBV28, the J gene TRBJ2-7; D not certain. Here the sequenced sample was peripheral blood, taken 28 days after the second AZD1222 dose. The CDR3 nucleotides are TGTGCCAGCACTACGGGCGGACCTCCCTACGAGCAGTACTTC. Translation gives CASTTGGPPYEQYF.